This T cell receptor beta chain was identified in a study of metastatic and nonmetastatic thyroid tumors. On the study more broadly: Repertoire data that came from the blood and tumor or nodule tissue of malignant and benign thyroid patients were compared.

Patients had received no treatment of any kind before thyroid surgery. Study results and caveats: Malignant thyroid tumors reportedly had TCR beta diversity that was significantly higher than in benign nodules, in blood and tumor.

CDR1 and CDR2 from the germline V gene are MNHNS and SASEGT. Trimming removed 5 bases at V and 3 bases at J, with 10 bases between. The CDR3 covers 13 residues. Original methodology: It was from CDR3 differences across clinicopathological groups that a distant-metastasis classifier for papillary thyroid cancer was built. TCRdb called clones again from the PCR reads with MiXCR. The V and J calls here are based on TCRdb, not the publication. The profile covers 25,000 to 30,000 clones, with 25% to 30% appearing a single time and just over 6% taken by the ten largest. In its sample, this clone ranks as medium-sized. Its specificity is unknown. Other DNA sequences within the sample encode an identical CDR3.

Sequencing was done on a sample of blood. This TCR came from a female donor with papillary thyroid cancer or a benign thyroid nodule (not recorded which). Some clones in this sample may be carry-over from other donors' samples. The V call is TRBV6-1, the J call TRBJ1-2, with D perhaps TRBD1 (5 bases). CDR3 coding DNA: TGTGCCAGCAGTCAGGGACGGGACTATGGCTACACCTTC. Translation gives CASSQGRDYGYTF.